This is a list of T cell receptor beta chains from one sample in a study of T cells expressing NK-cell markers. TCRdb reprocessed the 5' RACE reads, keeping one entry per CDR3 protein, no DNA. The sample totals about 160,000 distinct CDR3 sequences; its top ten clones hold about 18%. Material: blood T cells: a sorted CD56 or NKG2C T cell subset, CD4+ or CD8+ T cells, or bulk PBMC T cells (not recorded which). All receptors derive from a woman aged 18 to 69 in good health. Each CDR3 is given with its conserved first and last residue.

v_gene	j_gene	CDR3aa
TRBV28	TRBJ2-3	CASSPLRFSGREDTQYF
TRBV19	TRBJ2-1	CASSPGGTSGIRSSYNEQFF
TRBV12-3/TRBV12-4	TRBJ2-7	CASRRGTGGFYEQYF
TRBV6-1	TRBJ2-7	CASRGQGRDEQYF
TRBV5-5	TRBJ2-7	CASSTSGPPYEQYF
TRBV20-1	TRBJ1-1	CSAGKGGTEAFF
TRBV4-1	TRBJ1-5	CASSQGKFGTGNQPQHF
TRBV4-1	TRBJ1-5	CASSQGWAGGNQPQHF
TRBV28	TRBJ1-2	CASGYLGEMHTYGYTF
TRBV3-1	TRBJ2-7	CASSQGVGTEQYF
TRBV6-2/TRBV6-3	TRBJ2-7	CASSQREYEQYF
TRBV28	TRBJ2-5	CASSQPGTNQETQYF
TRBV20-1	TRBJ1-1	CSADRGQNTEAFF
TRBV20-1	TRBJ1-4	CSARDNRAGEKLFF
TRBV29-1	TRBJ2-7	CSVAGTRTPYEQYF
TRBV6-1	TRBJ1-1	CASSERGGNTEAFF
TRBV11-1	TRBJ2-1	CASSSPPRLAGQFF
TRBV15	TRBJ1-1	CATSRESGYTTEAFF
TRBV7-2	TRBJ2-1	CASSSHNSNEQFF
TRBV5-1	TRBJ1-5	CASSWGTGGRNQPQHF
TRBV20-1	TRBJ2-7	CSAPDGSYEQYF
TRBV20-1	TRBJ2-1	CSARGPGQGGLNEQFF
TRBV2	TRBJ2-1	CASSDPRQAYEQFF
TRBV5-1	TRBJ2-4	CASSLEPHGHIQYF
TRBV28	TRBJ1-2	CASSLGRALDGYTF
TRBV24-1	TRBJ1-4	CATSVEGGKLFF
TRBV20-1	TRBJ1-2	CSASWARDYGYTF
TRBV7-8	TRBJ1-1	CASSSETGGTEAFF
TRBV7-9	TRBJ1-4	CASSPHGVDGEKLFF
TRBV14	TRBJ2-1	CASSQSFLAGGPVDEQFF
TRBV20-1	TRBJ2-5	CSAARLVFTAETQYF
TRBV28	TRBJ2-5	CAFRASGSETQYF
TRBV20-1	TRBJ2-5	CSATRGETQYF
TRBV20-1	TRBJ1-1	CSASVGQVTEAFF
TRBV20-1	TRBJ1-6	CSASPGASYNSPLHF
TRBV6-2/TRBV6-3	TRBJ2-7	CASSQPTGNTYEQYF
TRBV12-3/TRBV12-4	TRBJ1-5	CASSRTEREGYNQPQHF
TRBV20-1	TRBJ2-5	CSAITGSETQYF
TRBV21-1	TRBJ1-3	CASSKARDGTPGNTIYF
TRBV7-2	TRBJ2-5	CASSPQASGETQYF
TRBV10-3	TRBJ2-2	CAIRGDSTNTGELFF
TRBV20-1	TRBJ2-7	CSAQTPSGRSSYEQYF
TRBV7-9	TRBJ2-3	CASSLRERTDTQYF
TRBV11-2	TRBJ2-7	CASRAGDSYEQYF
TRBV6-1	TRBJ1-5	CASLNLMAGVQPQHF
TRBV5-5	TRBJ2-1	CASSVGLVLDNEQFF
TRBV28	TRBJ1-1	CATSGGSRTEAFF
TRBV7-8	TRBJ2-3	CASSSRGLPSTDTQYF
TRBV20-1	TRBJ1-4	CSARDKNNEKLFF
TRBV7-9	TRBJ2-3	CASSSLAGQYF
TRBV12-3/TRBV12-4	TRBJ2-5	CASSRGQGNLYQETQYF
TRBV5-1	TRBJ2-5	CASNNRGAQETQYF